This T cell receptor (beta chain) was documented in a study of shared clonotypes between healthy human individuals. The repertoire was sequenced with immunoSEQ multiplex PCR; TCRdb's copy has only in-frame clones and lacks some. Counted here are about 1.1 million clones, 70% to 80% occurring once; the ten biggest clones make up about 0.89%. This clonotype was obtained from a man aged 18 to 35 in good health. Some clones in this sample may be carry-over from other donors' samples. Sequencing was carried out using memory CD4+ T cells from PBMCs. Subset described: CD45RA-negative fraction.

CDR3 amino acids: CASSLAGKSNYGYTF. DNA for the CDR3: TGTGCCAGTAGTCTAGCAGGGAAGTCTAACTATGGCTACACCTTC. This rearrangement joins TRBV19 to TRBJ1-2; D is possibly TRBD1 (5 bases). This CDR3 has 15 amino acids. Between the trimmed V and J ends, which lost 5 bases and 0 bases, there was a span of 13 bases. Germline CDR1 is LNHDA and CDR2 is SQIVND (reference sequence).